Listed below are T cell receptor beta chains from one sample, sequenced in a study of T cell responses to AZD1222 COVID-19 vaccine. The protocol was immunoSEQ multiplex PCR, while the TCRdb copy is restricted to in-frame clones and leaves out a portion. This table holds roughly 140,000 clones, under 95% found once. Specimen: peripheral blood, collected on day 0 of AZD1222 vaccination. These receptors were obtained from an adult in good health. Each CDR3 is given with its conserved first and last residue. The order of the fields is D gene, J gene, clone size, V gene, CDR3 protein, CDR3 DNA. The D gene is left open where the match is weak. Expanded clones get a size class; other rows say once, few or many, or leave the size out.

TRBD1 | TRBJ1-5 | NA | TRBV6-2/TRBV6-3 | CASSYGQGALGQPQHF | TGTGCCAGCAGTTATGGACAGGGGGCTTTGGGGCAGCCCCAGCATTTT
NA | TRBJ1-6 | NA | TRBV7-3 | CASSPGWNSPLHF | TGTGCCAGCAGCCCCGGGTGGAATTCACCCCTCCACTTT
TRBD2 | TRBJ2-5 | NA | TRBV4-3 | CASSQYSGTSGGQETQYF | TGCGCCAGCAGCCAGTATTCCGGGACTAGCGGGGGTCAAGAGACCCAGTACTTC
NA | TRBJ1-1 | NA | TRBV28 | CASSLPRKVAFF | TGTGCCAGCAGTTTGCCCCGGAAGGTCGCTTTCTTT
NA | TRBJ1-6 | NA | TRBV7-9 | CASSFSGNSPLHF | TGTGCCAGCAGCTTTTCGGGGAATTCACCCCTCCACTTT
NA | TRBJ1-3 | NA | TRBV29-1 | CSAGRGAGNTIYF | TGCAGCGCCGGCAGAGGTGCTGGAAACACCATATATTTT
NA | TRBJ2-2 | NA | TRBV7-2 | CAGTSGPTNTGELFF | TGTGCCGGTACCAGCGGGCCGACGAACACCGGGGAGCTGTTTTTT
NA | TRBJ2-1 | NA | TRBV7-9 | CASSSQGYTQFF | TGTGCCAGCAGCTCCCAGGGGTACACGCAGTTCTTC
TRBD2 | TRBJ2-1 | NA | TRBV27 | CASSLNHGLAAHNEQFF | TGTGCCAGCAGTTTAAATCACGGACTAGCGGCCCACAATGAGCAGTTCTTC
NA | TRBJ1-2 | NA | TRBV28 | CASSLTFYGYTF | TGTGCCAGCAGTTTAACCTTCTATGGCTACACCTTC
NA | TRBJ1-1 | NA | TRBV5-4 | CASSLYGGTEAFF | TGTGCCAGCAGCTTGTATGGGGGCACTGAAGCTTTCTTT
NA | TRBJ1-6 | NA | TRBV12-3/TRBV12-4 | CASSTTAGSPLHF | TGTGCCAGCAGTACCACGGCGGGTTCACCCCTCCACTTT
TRBD2 | TRBJ2-1 | NA | TRBV4-3 | CASSQDRRAGLAGWNEQFF | TGCGCCAGCAGCCAAGATAGACGGGCGGGACTAGCGGGGTGGAATGAGCAGTTCTTC
NA | TRBJ1-2 | NA | TRBV28 | CAILSGGQRRYTF | TGTGCCATCCTGTCCGGAGGCCAAAGACGCTACACCTTC
NA | TRBJ1-3 | NA | TRBV5-5 | CASSLEGLGAGNTIYF | TGTGCCAGCAGCTTGGAGGGGTTGGGAGCTGGAAACACCATATATTTT
NA | TRBJ1-6 | NA | TRBV9 | CASSGDLSGYNSPLHF | TGTGCCAGCAGCGGAGACCTTTCAGGTTATAATTCACCCCTCCACTTT
NA | TRBJ1-2 | NA | TRBV29-1 | CSVEDDTAQSFVYTF | TGCAGCGTTGAAGATGACACTGCCCAATCGTTCGTCTACACCTTC
NA | TRBJ1-2 | NA | TRBV12-5 | CASGLARVDGYTF | TGTGCTAGTGGTTTGGCCAGGGTTGATGGCTACACCTTC
NA | TRBJ2-1 | NA | TRBV7-9 | CASSLPRQGIYNEQFF | TGTGCCAGCAGCCTCCCTCGGCAGGGGATCTACAATGAGCAGTTCTTC
NA | TRBJ2-7 | NA | TRBV5-6 | CASSYYAPRQMRYEQYF | TGTGCCAGCAGCTACTACGCGCCGCGGCAGATGAGGTACGAGCAGTACTTC
TRBD2 | TRBJ2-2 | NA | TRBV19 | CASSLRWTSAGELFF | TGTGCCAGTAGTCTTCGGTGGACTAGCGCCGGGGAGCTGTTTTTT
TRBD2 | TRBJ2-7 | NA | TRBV3-1/TRBV3-2 | CASSQQRGRREQYF | TGTGCCAGCAGCCAGCAGCGGGGGCGACGAGAGCAGTACTTC
NA | TRBJ1-4 | NA | TRBV9 | CASSVRDTATGKLFF | TGTGCCAGCAGCGTTCGAGACACGGCTACGGGGAAACTGTTTTTT
TRBD2 | TRBJ2-1 | NA | TRBV3-1/TRBV3-2 | CASSQECCGSATQISYNEQFF | TGTGCCAGCAGCCAAGAGTGTTGCGGGAGTGCAACACAGATCTCCTACAATGAGCAGTTCTTC
NA | TRBJ2-7 | NA | TRBV9 | CASSVDPGAHEQYF | TGTGCCAGCAGCGTCGACCCTGGGGCCCACGAGCAGTACTTC
TRBD2 | TRBJ2-1 | NA | TRBV18 | CASSPDKTSGYNEQFF | TGTGCCAGCTCACCTGATAAGACTAGCGGGTACAATGAGCAGTTCTTC
NA | TRBJ1-1 | NA | TRBV18 | CASSPYRVGGNTEAFF | TGTGCCAGCTCACCCTACCGGGTTGGTGGGAACACTGAAGCTTTCTTT
TRBD1 | TRBJ1-4 | NA | TRBV2 | CASSWTGEKLFF | TGTGCCAGCAGCTGGACAGGTGAAAAACTGTTTTTT
NA | TRBJ1-3 | once | TRBV6-5 | CASSYPGSPVSDTIYF | TGTGCCAGCAGTTATCCCGGGTCCCCCGTCTCGGACACCATATATTTT
TRBD2 | TRBJ2-1 | NA | TRBV7-3 | CASSLKPRQAGGFNEQFF | TGTGCCAGCAGCTTAAAGCCCCGTCAAGCGGGGGGATTCAATGAGCAGTTCTTC
TRBD1 | TRBJ2-2 | NA | TRBV29-1 | CSVERGRRTGELFF | TGCAGCGTTGAAAGGGGGCGACGCACCGGGGAGCTGTTTTTT
NA | TRBJ2-3 | NA | TRBV19 | CASSSQLNVLSTDTQYF | TGTGCCAGTAGTTCCCAGTTGAATGTACTTAGCACAGATACGCAGTATTTT
NA | TRBJ2-1 | NA | TRBV7-3 | CASSIPRGGEQFF | TGTGCCAGCAGCATACCCAGGGGCGGTGAGCAGTTCTTC
TRBD2 | TRBJ2-7 | NA | TRBV28 | CASSSYGLARSYEQYF | TGTGCCAGCAGTTCTTATGGACTAGCCCGGTCCTACGAGCAGTACTTC
NA | TRBJ1-4 | NA | TRBV18 | CASSPLDSRNEKLFF | TGTGCCAGCTCACCTCTAGACAGTAGGAATGAAAAACTGTTTTTT
NA | TRBJ1-4 | NA | TRBV7-9 | CASVDGTRIATNEKLFF | TGTGCCAGCGTTGACGGGACAAGAATCGCAACTAATGAAAAACTGTTTTTT
TRBD1 | TRBJ1-1 | NA | TRBV4-2 | CASSQDRGTGNTEAFF | TGTGCCAGCAGCCAAGATAGGGGGACAGGGAACACTGAAGCTTTCTTT
TRBD1 | TRBJ1-1 | NA | TRBV19 | CASSVPPYRGRSNTEAFF | TGTGCCAGTAGTGTCCCCCCTTACAGGGGAAGGAGTAACACTGAAGCTTTCTTT
TRBD1 | TRBJ1-2 | NA | TRBV5-1 | CASSLAGGNGYTF | TGCGCCAGCAGCTTGGCAGGGGGAAATGGCTACACCTTC
NA | TRBJ2-7 | few | TRBV2 | CASRPGPSASEQYF | TGTGCCAGCAGGCCGGGCCCGTCGGCCAGCGAGCAGTACTTC
TRBD2 | TRBJ2-5 | NA | TRBV29-1 | CSASLAGGGTQYF | TGCAGCGCCAGTCTAGCGGGAGGGGGGACCCAGTACTTC
NA | TRBJ2-7 | NA | TRBV28 | CASSLAGREQYF | TGTGCCAGCAGTTTAGCAGGGCGAGAGCAGTACTTC
NA | TRBJ1-3 | NA | TRBV9 | CASSALGLNSGNTIYF | TGTGCCAGCAGCGCCCTGGGACTGAACTCTGGAAACACCATATATTTT
NA | TRBJ1-2 | NA | TRBV18 | CASSPLGVDYGYTF | TGTGCCAGCTCACCGTTGGGCGTAGACTATGGCTACACCTTC
NA | TRBJ1-4 | NA | TRBV12-5 | CASGLKGSTNEKLFF | TGTGCTAGTGGTTTGAAGGGAAGCACTAATGAAAAACTGTTTTTT
NA | TRBJ1-5 | NA | TRBV6-1 | CASSDNSNQPQHF | TGTGCCAGCAGTGACAATAGCAATCAGCCCCAGCATTTT
NA | TRBJ1-1 | once | TRBV7-3 | CASSLQANTEAFF | TGTGCCAGCAGCTTACAAGCGAACACTGAAGCTTTCTTT
NA | TRBJ2-5 | NA | TRBV12-3/TRBV12-4 | CASRRREETQYF | TGTGCCAGCAGGCGTAGAGAAGAGACCCAGTACTTC
NA | TRBJ2-4 | NA | TRBV29-1 | CSVRSRLAKNIQYF | TGCAGCGTTCGGAGTCGGCTAGCCAAAAACATTCAGTACTTC
NA | TRBJ1-1 | few | TRBV5-1 | CASSFLGRDNTEAFF | TGCGCCAGCAGCTTCTTAGGACGGGACAACACTGAAGCTTTCTTT
NA | TRBJ1-6 | NA | TRBV27 | CASGAGANSPLHF | TGTGCCAGCGGGGCAGGGGCCAATTCACCCCTCCACTTT
NA | TRBJ1-2 | NA | TRBV9 | CASSGRVNYGYTF | TGTGCCAGCAGCGGCAGGGTTAACTATGGCTACACCTTC
NA | TRBJ2-2 | NA | TRBV20-1 | CSGADTGELFF | TGCAGTGGAGCGGACACCGGGGAGCTGTTTTTT
NA | TRBJ2-6 | NA | TRBV5-1 | CASSLGPISGANVLTF | TGCGCCAGCAGCTTGGGGCCGATCTCTGGGGCCAACGTCCTGACTTTC
NA | TRBJ1-5 | NA | TRBV5-5 | CASAKWGENQPQHF | TGTGCCAGCGCAAAATGGGGGGAGAATCAGCCCCAGCATTTT
NA | TRBJ2-2 | NA | TRBV19 | CASSIAPTEGELFF | TGTGCCAGTAGTATAGCCCCCACGGAGGGGGAGCTGTTTTTT